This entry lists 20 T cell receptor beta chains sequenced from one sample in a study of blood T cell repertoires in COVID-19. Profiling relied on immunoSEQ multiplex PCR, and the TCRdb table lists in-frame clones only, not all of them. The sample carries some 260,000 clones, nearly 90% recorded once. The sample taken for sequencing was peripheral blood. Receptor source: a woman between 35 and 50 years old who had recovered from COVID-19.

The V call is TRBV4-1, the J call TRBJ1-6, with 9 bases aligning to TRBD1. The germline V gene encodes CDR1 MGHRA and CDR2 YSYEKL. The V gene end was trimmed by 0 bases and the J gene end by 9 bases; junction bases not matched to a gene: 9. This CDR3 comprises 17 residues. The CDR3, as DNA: TGCGCCAGCAGCCAAGATGTGACAGGGGGTATCGGTTCACCCCTCCACTTT. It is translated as CASSQDVTGGIGSPLHF.

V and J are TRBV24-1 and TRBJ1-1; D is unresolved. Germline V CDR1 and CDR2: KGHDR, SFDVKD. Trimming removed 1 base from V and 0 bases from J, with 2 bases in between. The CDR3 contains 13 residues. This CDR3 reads CATSDFMNTEAFF. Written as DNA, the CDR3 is TGTGCCACCAGTGATTTTATGAACACTGAAGCTTTCTTT.

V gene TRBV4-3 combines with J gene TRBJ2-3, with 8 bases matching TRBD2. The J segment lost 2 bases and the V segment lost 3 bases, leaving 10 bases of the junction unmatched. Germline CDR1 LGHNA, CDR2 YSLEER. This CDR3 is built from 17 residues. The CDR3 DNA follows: TGCGCCAGCAGCCAGGGTAGCGGGGACGACCCCACAGATACGCAGTATTTT. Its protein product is CASSQGSGDDPTDTQYF.

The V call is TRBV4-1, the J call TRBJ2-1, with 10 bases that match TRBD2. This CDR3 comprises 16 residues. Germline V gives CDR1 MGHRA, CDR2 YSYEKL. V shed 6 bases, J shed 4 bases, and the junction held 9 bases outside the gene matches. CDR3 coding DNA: TGCGCCAGCAGTCCCACCGGGACTAGCGTGTACAATGAGCAGTTCTTC. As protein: CASSPTGTSVYNEQFF.

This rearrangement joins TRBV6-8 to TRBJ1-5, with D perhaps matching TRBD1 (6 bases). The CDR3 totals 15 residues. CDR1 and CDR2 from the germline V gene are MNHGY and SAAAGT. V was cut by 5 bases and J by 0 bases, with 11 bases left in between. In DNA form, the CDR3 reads TGTGCCAGCAGTCTATCAGGGGATAGCAATCAGCCCCAGCATTTT. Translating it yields CASSLSGDSNQPQHF.

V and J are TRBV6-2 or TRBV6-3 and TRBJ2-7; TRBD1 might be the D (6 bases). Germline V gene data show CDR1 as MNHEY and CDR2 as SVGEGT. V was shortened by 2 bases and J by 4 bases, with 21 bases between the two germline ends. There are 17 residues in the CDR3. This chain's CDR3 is CASSYPPLAWGLYEQYF. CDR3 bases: TGTGCCAGCAGTTACCCTCCCCTGGCATGGGGGCTATACGAGCAGTACTTC.

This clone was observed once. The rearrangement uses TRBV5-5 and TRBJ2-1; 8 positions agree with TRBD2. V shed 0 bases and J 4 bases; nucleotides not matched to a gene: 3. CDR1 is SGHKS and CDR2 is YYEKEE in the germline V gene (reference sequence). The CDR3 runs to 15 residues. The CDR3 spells CASSLASGLYNEQFF. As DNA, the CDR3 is TGTGCCAGCAGCTTGGCTAGCGGGCTTTACAATGAGCAGTTCTTC.

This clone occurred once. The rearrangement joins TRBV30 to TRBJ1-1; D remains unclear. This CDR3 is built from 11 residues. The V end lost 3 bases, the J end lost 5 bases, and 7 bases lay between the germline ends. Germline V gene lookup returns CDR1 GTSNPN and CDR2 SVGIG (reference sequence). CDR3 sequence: CAWRRRTEAFF. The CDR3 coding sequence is TGTGCCTGGAGGCGGCGGACTGAAGCTTTCTTT.

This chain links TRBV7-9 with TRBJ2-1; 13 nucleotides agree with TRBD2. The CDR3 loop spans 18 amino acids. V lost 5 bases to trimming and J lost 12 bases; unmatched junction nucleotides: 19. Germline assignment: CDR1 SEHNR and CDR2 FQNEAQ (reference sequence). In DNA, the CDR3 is TGTGCCAGCAGCCAAGGGGCAGGGGGAGGACTAGCGGGAGTAAGGCAGTTCTTC. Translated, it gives CASSQGAGGGLAGVRQFF.

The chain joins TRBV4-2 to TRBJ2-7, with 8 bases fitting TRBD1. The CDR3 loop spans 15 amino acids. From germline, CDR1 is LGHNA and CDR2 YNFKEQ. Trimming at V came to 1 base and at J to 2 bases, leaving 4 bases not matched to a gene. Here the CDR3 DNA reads TGTGCCAGCAGCCAAGCGAGGGGACAGGCCTACGAGCAGTACTTC. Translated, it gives CASSQARGQAYEQYF.

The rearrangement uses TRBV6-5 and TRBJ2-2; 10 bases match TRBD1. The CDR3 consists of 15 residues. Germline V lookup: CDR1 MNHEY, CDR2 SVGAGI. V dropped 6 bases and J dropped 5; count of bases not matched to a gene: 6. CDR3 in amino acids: CASSLGQGRTGELFF. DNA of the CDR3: TGTGCCAGCAGCCTGGGACAGGGGAGAACCGGGGAGCTGTTTTTT.

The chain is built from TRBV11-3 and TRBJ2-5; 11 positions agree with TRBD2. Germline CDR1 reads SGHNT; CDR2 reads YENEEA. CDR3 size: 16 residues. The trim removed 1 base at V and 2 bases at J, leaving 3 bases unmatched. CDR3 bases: TGTGCCAGCAGCTTAGTCGGGACTAGCGGACAAGAGACCCAGTACTTC. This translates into CASSLVGTSGQETQYF.

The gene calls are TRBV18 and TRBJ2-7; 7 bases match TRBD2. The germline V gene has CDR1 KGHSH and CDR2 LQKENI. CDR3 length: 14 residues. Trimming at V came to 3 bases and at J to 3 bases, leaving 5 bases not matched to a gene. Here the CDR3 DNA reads TGTGCCAGCTCACCTGCGGGAGTCAACTACGAGCAGTACTTC. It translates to CASSPAGVNYEQYF.

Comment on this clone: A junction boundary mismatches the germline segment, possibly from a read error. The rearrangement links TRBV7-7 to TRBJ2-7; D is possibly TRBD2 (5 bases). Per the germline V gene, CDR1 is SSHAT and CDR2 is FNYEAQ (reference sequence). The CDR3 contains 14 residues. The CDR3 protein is CASSPSWASHEQYF. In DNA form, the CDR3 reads TGTGCTAGCAGCCCCTCCTGGGCTAGCCACGAGCAGTACTTC. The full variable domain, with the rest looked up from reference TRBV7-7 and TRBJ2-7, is GAGVSQSPRYKVTKRGQDVTLRCDPISSHATLYWYQQALGQGPEFLTYFNYEAQPDKSGLPSDRFSAERPEGSISTLTIQRTEQRDSAMYRCASSPSWASHEQYFGPGTRLTVT.

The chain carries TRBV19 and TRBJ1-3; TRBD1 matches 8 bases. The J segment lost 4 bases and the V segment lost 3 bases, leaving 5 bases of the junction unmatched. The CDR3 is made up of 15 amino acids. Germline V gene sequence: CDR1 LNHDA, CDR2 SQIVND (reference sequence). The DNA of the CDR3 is TGTGCCAGTAGTATGAGACGACAGGGGGGAAACACCATATATTTT. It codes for CASSMRRQGGNTIYF.

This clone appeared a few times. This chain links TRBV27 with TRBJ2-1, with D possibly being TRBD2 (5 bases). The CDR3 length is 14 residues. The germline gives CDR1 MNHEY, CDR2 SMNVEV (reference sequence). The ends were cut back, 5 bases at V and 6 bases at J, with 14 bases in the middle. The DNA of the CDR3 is TGTGCCAGCAGTAGCGGTATCGGGCCCAATGAGCAGTTCTTC. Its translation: CASSSGIGPNEQFF.

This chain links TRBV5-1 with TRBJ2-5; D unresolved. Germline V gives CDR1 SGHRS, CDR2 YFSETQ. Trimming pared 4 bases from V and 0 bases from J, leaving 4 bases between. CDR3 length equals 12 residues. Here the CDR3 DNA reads TGCGCCAGCAGCGGCAACCAAGAGACCCAGTACTTC. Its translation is CASSGNQETQYF.

The CDR3 DNA follows: TGTGCCAACGGGGGGGGAAAAGCCAACTATGGCTACACCTTC. Encoded protein: CANGGGKANYGYTF. The rearrangement uses TRBV11-3 and TRBJ1-2; maybe TRBD1 (5 bases). There are 14 residues in the CDR3. Germline V CDR1 and CDR2: SGHNT, YENEEA. Trimming left V 10 bases short and J 2 bases short, with 17 bases between.

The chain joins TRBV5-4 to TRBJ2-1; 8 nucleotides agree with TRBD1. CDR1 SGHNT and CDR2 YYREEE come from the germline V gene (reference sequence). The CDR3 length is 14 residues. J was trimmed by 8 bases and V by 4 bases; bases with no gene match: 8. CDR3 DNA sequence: TGTGCCAGCAGCACCCGGACAGGGCTGTATGAGCAGTTCTTC. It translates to CASSTRTGLYEQFF.

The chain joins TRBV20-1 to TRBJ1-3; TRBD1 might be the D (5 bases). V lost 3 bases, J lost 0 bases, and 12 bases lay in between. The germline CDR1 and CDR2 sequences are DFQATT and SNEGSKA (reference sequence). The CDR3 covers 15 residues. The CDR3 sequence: CSASFSRVSGNTIYF. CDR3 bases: TGCAGTGCTAGTTTCTCCAGGGTCTCTGGAAACACCATATATTTT.